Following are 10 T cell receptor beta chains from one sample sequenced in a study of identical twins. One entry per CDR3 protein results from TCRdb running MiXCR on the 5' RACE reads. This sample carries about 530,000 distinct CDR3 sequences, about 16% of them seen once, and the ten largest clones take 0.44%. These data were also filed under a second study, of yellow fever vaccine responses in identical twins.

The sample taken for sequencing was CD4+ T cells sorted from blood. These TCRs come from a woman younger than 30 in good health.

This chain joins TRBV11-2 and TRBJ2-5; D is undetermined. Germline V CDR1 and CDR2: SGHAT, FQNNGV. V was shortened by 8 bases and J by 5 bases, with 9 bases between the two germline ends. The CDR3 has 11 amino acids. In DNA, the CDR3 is TGTGCCAGCGTAGTCGGGGAGACCCAGTACTTC. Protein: CASVVGETQYF.

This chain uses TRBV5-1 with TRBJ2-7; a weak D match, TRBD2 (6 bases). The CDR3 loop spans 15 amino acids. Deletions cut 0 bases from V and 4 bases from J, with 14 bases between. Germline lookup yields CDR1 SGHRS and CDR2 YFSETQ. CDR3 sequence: CASSLAAGRGYEQYF. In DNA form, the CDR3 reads TGCGCCAGCAGCTTGGCTGCGGGGCGCGGGTACGAGCAGTACTTC.

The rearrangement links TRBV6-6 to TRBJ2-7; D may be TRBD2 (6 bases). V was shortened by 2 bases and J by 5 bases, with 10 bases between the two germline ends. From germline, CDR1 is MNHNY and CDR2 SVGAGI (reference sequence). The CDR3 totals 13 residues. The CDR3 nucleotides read TGTGCCAGCAGTTACCTGGGGGGTCACGAGCAGTACGTC. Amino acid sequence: CASSYLGGHEQYV.

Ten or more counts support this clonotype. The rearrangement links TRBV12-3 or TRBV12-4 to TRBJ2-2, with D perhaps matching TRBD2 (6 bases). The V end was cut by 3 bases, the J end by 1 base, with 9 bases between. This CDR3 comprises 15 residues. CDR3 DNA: TGTGCCAGCAGTTTTCGGGGGATGAACACCGGGGAGCTGTTTTTT. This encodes CASSFRGMNTGELFF.

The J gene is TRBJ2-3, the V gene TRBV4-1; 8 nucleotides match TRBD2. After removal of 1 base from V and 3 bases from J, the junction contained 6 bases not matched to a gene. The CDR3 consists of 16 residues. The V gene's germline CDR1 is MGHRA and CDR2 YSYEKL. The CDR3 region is CASSQAGLGKTDTQYF. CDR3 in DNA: TGCGCCAGCAGCCAAGCGGGACTAGGAAAGACAGATACGCAGTATTTT.

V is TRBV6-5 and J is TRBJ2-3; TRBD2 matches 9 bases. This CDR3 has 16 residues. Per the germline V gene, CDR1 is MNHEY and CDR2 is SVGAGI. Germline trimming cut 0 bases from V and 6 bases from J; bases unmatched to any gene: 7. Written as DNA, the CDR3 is TGTGCCAGCAGTTACTCGCTGGCGGGAGGGCCGGATACGCAGTATTTT. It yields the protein CASSYSLAGGPDTQYF.

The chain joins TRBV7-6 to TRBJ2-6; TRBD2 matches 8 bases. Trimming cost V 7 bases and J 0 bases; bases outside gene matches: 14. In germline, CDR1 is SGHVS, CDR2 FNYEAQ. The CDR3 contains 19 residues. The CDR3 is CASTPRGLAGLSGANVLTF. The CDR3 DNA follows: TGTGCCAGCACCCCCCGGGGGTTAGCGGGACTCTCTGGGGCCAACGTCCTGACTTTC.

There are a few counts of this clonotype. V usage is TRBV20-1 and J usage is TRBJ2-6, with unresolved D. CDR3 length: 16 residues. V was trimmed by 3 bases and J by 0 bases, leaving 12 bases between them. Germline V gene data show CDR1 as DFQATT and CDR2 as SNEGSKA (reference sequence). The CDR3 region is CSASLLWVSGANVLTF. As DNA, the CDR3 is TGCAGTGCTAGCCTACTCTGGGTCTCTGGGGCCAACGTCCTGACTTTC.

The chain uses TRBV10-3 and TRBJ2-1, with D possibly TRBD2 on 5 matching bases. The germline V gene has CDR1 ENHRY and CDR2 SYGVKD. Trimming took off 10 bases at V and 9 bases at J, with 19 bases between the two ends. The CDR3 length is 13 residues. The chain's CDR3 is CATRGGETGEQFF. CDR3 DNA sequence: TGTGCCACCCGCGGAGGCGAAACGGGTGAGCAGTTCTTC.

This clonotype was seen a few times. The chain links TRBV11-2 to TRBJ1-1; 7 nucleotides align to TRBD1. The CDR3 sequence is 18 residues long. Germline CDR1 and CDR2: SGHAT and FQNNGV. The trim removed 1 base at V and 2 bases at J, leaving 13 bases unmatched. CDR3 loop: CASSLVRQGVVFNTEAFF. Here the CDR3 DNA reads TGTGCCAGCAGCTTAGTTAGACAGGGCGTGGTATTCAACACTGAAGCTTTCTTT.